The TCR beta chain described here comes from a study of cytomegalovirus exposure and HLA in healthy donors (dated by TCRdb to about 2017). Describing the broader study: An earlier analysis of some 600 of the donors reported roughly 300 Gb of sequence data and roughly 120 million unique TCR beta sequences obtained from roughly 180 million T cells. Approximately 300 gigabases of sequencing data and approximately 85 million unique TCR sequences were included in an early release covering about 700 HLA-typed donors. The genetic ancestry cluster associated with self-reported Caucasian donors included 65% to 90% of the 398 genotyped donors. The study was designed to test whether signatures of past pathogen exposure could be identified by cataloging public T cell receptors. The study used immunosequencing to profile the T cell repertoires of about 670 subjects and linked those repertoires to cytomegalovirus serostatus. Along with the roughly 610-subject first cohort, a separate validation cohort of roughly 110 different subjects was used. The study combined high-throughput TCR immunosequencing, statistical association of individual TCRs with disease status, and machine learning to predict cytomegalovirus infection status. To study patterns of TCR occurrence, a later analysis re-analyzed previously published TCR beta repertoires from several hundred donors and added high-resolution HLA genotyping. Rather than drawing on any new phenotypic data, the later analysis identified candidate immune exposures from TCR beta sequences and the way those sequences occurred across donors. An earlier analysis of 500 to 750 of the donors applied high-throughput TCR beta sequencing to assess whether each TCR beta V gene segment acted as functional or pseudogenic. Donor age, sex, ethnicity and CMV serostatus were compiled together with the repertoire data. In a later genetic analysis, genome-wide SNP genotypes for about 65% of the 666 donors were used, and that subset was treated as a discovery cohort. Every discovery cohort repertoire had been produced on one sequencing platform. Both class I and class II loci were covered by HLA typing, at four-digit resolution. Typing coverage differed by locus: A, B, C, DRB1 and DQB1 were typed in roughly 629-630 donors, DQA1 in roughly 510, DPA1 in around 610, and DPB1 in roughly 470. Roughly 5 DR-DQ haplotypes were handled as single units for association and clustering, since linkage in the cohort was strong. On average, roughly 240,000 unique TCR beta nucleotide sequences were sequenced per donor among some 430 genotyped donors of the cohort, with 15% to 20% of those sequences being non-productive.

The cohort comprised 710 or so healthy bone marrow donors. At the time of sampling, all cohort members were nominally healthy, though unrecorded immune exposures were likely present. The donor was CMV seropositive and belonged to the group of 250 to 300 seropositive cohort members. A peripheral blood sample was provided by each donor, and peripheral blood mononuclear cells were used for TCR beta sequencing. Genomic DNA was extracted from the blood cell samples with the Qiagen DNeasy Blood Extraction Kit. Overall results and qualifications from the work: According to a later genetic analysis, donors in an Asian-associated ancestry cluster had fewer N-insertions in productive TCRs than the approximately 700-donor mean. In an earlier analysis of a few hundred of the donors, most TCR beta V segments were observed in productive rearrangements about 87% or about 30% of the time, broadly matching IMGT annotations. A further reported finding was that TCR beta sequences accurately predicted the HLA-A and HLA-B alleles for most subjects in the first cohort. In this cohort, only TCR beta chains were sequenced, and detectable features were limited by the absence of alpha or paired-chain data. In a later analysis, several top co-occurrence clusters were reported to appear linked to parvovirus B19, influenza, CMV and Epstein-Barr virus. Because the 87-base-pair reads could not distinguish some IMGT-functional V segments, including TRBV6-2 and TRBV6-3, those segments were excluded. Because counts were too low, about 18 rarely observed V segments, including chromosome 9 orphons, were left out of the earlier analysis of 500 to 750 of the donors. In vitro tests confirmed that a few of the cytomegalovirus-associated TCR beta chains recognize cytomegalovirus antigens. When HLA alleles, especially DR and DQ, strongly co-occurred, TCR associations were difficult to assign to individual alleles. A cluster of highly shared sequence variants was judged likely to be a technical artifact of the sequencing pipeline. In both the original and validation cohorts, the classifier was reported to diagnose cytomegalovirus status with high specificity and sensitivity. Because some donors lacked HLA typing at each locus, the association tests relied only on the typed subset. A later analysis associated 16,951 TCR beta sequences with specific HLA alleles at a false discovery rate of 0.05. Correlated functional status among segregating V segments might reflect linkage disequilibrium, but an unknown experimental factor could not be ruled out. An association between a missense DCLRE1C variant and V-gene and J-gene trimming of TCR beta chains was found in a later genetic analysis and replicated in an independent cohort. Roughly uniform sequencing depth across donors was assumed in presence/absence analyses, although this assumption may not hold. Most TCR sequences were observed very rarely across donors, whereas some public TCRs were present in many individuals. According to a later analysis, TCR association rates differed among HLA loci, with DRB1 alleles showing the most associated TCRs and HLA-C alleles showing the fewest. A later analysis found that most CMV-associated TCR beta chains appeared HLA-restricted, with HLA associations seemingly driven largely by CMV exposure. It was suggested by the authors that the approach could potentially be generalized to other disease states and immunological phenotypes. In the study, 150 to 200 TCR beta chains were listed as associated with cytomegalovirus. Immune exposure information for the cohort was limited to CMV serostatus. Compared with equally common non-associated chains, HLA-associated TCR beta chains in a later analysis were more clonally expanded and had lower generation probabilities.

The library was obtained by the immunoSEQ multiplex PCR assay. The multiplex PCR relied on a mix of 60 forward primers for TCR Vbeta segments and 13 reverse primers for TCR Jbeta segments. A multiplex PCR assay on genomic DNA amplified the CDR3 region of rearranged TCR beta genes. The Illumina HiSeq System was used to sequence the amplified TCR beta libraries as 87-base-pair reads. The authors' analysis ran thus. A later analysis tallied 80 million to 95 million unique TCR beta chains across the 700 or so repertoires, and roughly 11 million of those chains were shared by two or more donors. To remove PCR and sequencing errors, raw reads were error-corrected and collapsed into unique sequences using a nearest-neighbor algorithm that merged closely related sequences. To assign V, D and J gene segments, CDR3 sequences were aligned to IMGT reference sequences. For a sequence to be retained, a match of at least six nucleotides to both a V gene segment and a J gene segment was required. Rearrangements were called productive when the CDR3 lacked stop codons and stayed in frame with V and J; all others were non-productive. CDR3 was defined according to IMGT convention as the region running from the second conserved V-encoded cysteine to the conserved J-encoded phenylalanine. The earlier analysis of 500 to 600 of the donors excluded sequences that lacked an unambiguous match to a single V gene segment. An earlier analysis of about 600 of the donors called V segments functional above 56.7% productive rearrangements and segregating when the between-donor standard deviation exceeded 5%. To diagnose cytomegalovirus status from the catalog of TCR beta chain sequences, a statistical classification framework was built. In a later analysis, V and J genes were assigned by comparing TCR nucleotide sequences against IMGT/GENE-DB human TR gene sequences. A later analysis assigned CDR3 sequences and most-parsimonious VDJ recombination scenarios with the TCRdist pipeline. In a later analysis, each TCR beta chain was defined by its CDR3 amino acid sequence together with its V-gene family, and reads lacking a unique V-gene family were excluded. A later analysis removed 450 to 600 highly shared, low-generation-probability nucleotide sequences to deal with suspected cross-contamination and a sequencing artifact. For each public chain, a later analysis derived a clonal expansion index from normalized ranks of inferred template counts within each repertoire. In a later analysis, generation probabilities were computed using a VDJ recombination model fitted to out-of-frame rearrangements, and the results were checked against IGoR. A later analysis scored TCR-TCR, TCR-HLA and TCR-CMV co-occurrence with hypergeometric tests, applying a repertoire-size bias correction to TCR pairs. False discovery rates were estimated in a later analysis by permuting HLA or CMV assignments 20 times. In a later analysis, co-occurring TCRs were grouped using DBSCAN, with TCRdist sequence similarity added in when clustering inside HLA-allele-positive subsets. Co-occurrence clustering excluded repertoires with fewer than 30,000 or more than 120,000 public chains, plus five with anomalous nucleotide sharing. What TCRdb holds here is the immuneACCESS table cut down to in-frame rearrangements. Part of the clones is not present; checked against another copy, under half of the missing clones reflect an unresolved V gene, and the others are unexplained. D and trimming come from the DNA, and the V and J calls and clone size come from that table. The sample table holds 100,000 or so clones, of which 75% to 80% were seen once. Together, the top ten hold roughly 4.5% of the sample.

The CDR3, cysteine through phenylalanine, is 14 amino acids long. Here the CDR3 DNA is all that survives: 42 bases in frame from base 1. The germline V gene encodes CDR1 SGHRS and CDR2 YFSETQ. V loses 0 bases of germline sequence and J loses 3 bases, and the interval between the two ends is 7 bases. About this clone itself: Its antigen is currently not known. One base away there is no much larger clone; base qualities are not given.

The clonotype was recovered from a middle-aged woman in good health and CMV-seropositive. Sample: PBMCs. The chain couples TRBV5-1 to TRBJ2-1; no D segment can be confidently identified. Read as DNA, the sequence is TGCGCCAGCAGCTTGGATCGTCTCTACAATGAGCAGTTCTTC. Translated, this is CASSLDRLYNEQFF.